This entry lists 8 T cell receptor beta chains sequenced from one sample in a study of T cells after yellow fever vaccination. TCRdb independently ran MiXCR on the 5' RACE reads; one entry per CDR3 protein. The sample includes 85,000 to 100,000 distinct CDR3 sequences, less than 6% of them seen just once. This sample comprised CD8+ T cells sorted from PBMCs, obtained 10 days after the yellow fever booster vaccination. The receptors stem from a man between 18 and 35 years old who received the YFV17D yellow fever vaccine.

In its sample, this clonotype was seen a few times. This rearrangement joins TRBV29-1 to TRBJ2-3; possibly TRBD1 for D (5 bases). Germline V lookup: CDR1 SQVTM, CDR2 ANQGSEA. V gave up 3 bases and J gave up 4 bases, with 17 bases separating them. The CDR3 is made up of 15 amino acids. The CDR3 bases are TGCAGCGTTGAGTTTGCCAGGGAAGGGCCAGATACGCAGTATTTT. Its translation is CSVEFAREGPDTQYF.

The chain links TRBV7-2 to TRBJ1-5, with no clear D. Per the germline V gene, CDR1 is SGHTA and CDR2 is FQGNSA. Trimming stripped 1 base from V and 6 bases from J, with 10 bases between. The CDR3 totals 14 residues. In DNA form, the CDR3 reads TGTGCCAGCAGCTTAGGGGGAGTTGGTCAGCCCCAGCATTTT. This encodes CASSLGGVGQPQHF.

This clonotype was found a few times. The chain combines TRBV9 with TRBJ2-1; a possible D gene is TRBD2 (7 bases). The CDR3 spans 15 residues. Per germline, CDR1 SGDLS and CDR2 YYNGEE. Deletions cut 8 bases from V and 4 bases from J, with 19 bases between. The CDR3 DNA is TGTGCCAGTAGTGAGGGGGGGGCCAGTTACAATGAGCAGTTCTTC. It translates to CASSEGGASYNEQFF.

At least ten counts were recorded for this clonotype. The J gene is TRBJ2-1, the V gene TRBV4-3; no clear D gene. This CDR3 has 14 residues. V lost 3 bases and J 4 bases, leaving 10 bases between the germline ends. The germline CDR1 and CDR2 sequences are LGHNA and YSLEER. CDR3 sequence: CASSQKEPYNEQFF. CDR3 nucleotide sequence: TGCGCCAGCAGCCAGAAGGAGCCGTACAATGAGCAGTTCTTC.

This chain joins TRBV14 and TRBJ2-7; D call uncertain. With 1 base removed from V and 5 bases from J, the gap between germline ends came to 12 bases. This CDR3 has 14 amino acids. Germline V lookup: CDR1 SGHDN, CDR2 FVKESK. The CDR3: CASSQVGVWDEQYV. CDR3 sequence (DNA): TGTGCCAGCAGCCAAGTCGGAGTATGGGACGAGCAGTACGTC.

This clonotype came up many times. The chain employs TRBV20-1 and TRBJ2-7; 9 positions match TRBD2. CDR3 length: 15 amino acids. J was trimmed by 0 bases and V by 6 bases; bases with no gene match: 9. Germline values: CDR1 DFQATT, CDR2 SNEGSKA (reference sequence). CDR3 DNA sequence: TGCAGTGCGGAGACTAGCGGCCCCACCTCCTACGAGCAGTACTTC. Amino acid sequence: CSAETSGPTSYEQYF.

This clonotype was seen more than once but under ten times. The chain joins TRBV3-1 to TRBJ2-3; TRBD1 aligns across 7 bases. The CDR3 sequence is 15 residues long. CDR1 is LGHDT, CDR2 YNNKEL, per germline (reference sequence). Trimming took 0 bases from V and 5 from J; bases not matched to a gene: 5. CDR3 sequence (DNA): TGTGCCAGCAGCCAAGATGACAGGGCTGGAGATACGCAGTATTTT. Its protein is CASSQDDRAGDTQYF.

The V call is TRBV19, the J call TRBJ2-3; D could derive from TRBD1 or TRBD2 (5 bases each). Trimming stripped 4 bases from V and 2 bases from J, with 22 bases between. Germline V lookup: CDR1 LNHDA, CDR2 SQIVND (reference sequence). The CDR3 is 18 amino acids. This chain's CDR3 is CASSTPIISGTTTDTQYF. CDR3 coding DNA: TGTGCCAGTAGTACCCCTATAATCTCCGGGACCACCACAGATACGCAGTATTTT. Full variable domain (outside the CDR3, taken from reference TRBV19 and TRBJ2-3): DGGITQSPKYLFRKEGQNVTLSCEQNLNHDAMYWYRQDPGQGLRLIYYSQIVNDFQKGDIAEGYSVSREKKESFPLTVTSAQKNPTAFYLCASSTPIISGTTTDTQYFGPGTRLTVL.